Below are 9 T cell receptor beta chains sequenced from a single sample in a study of blood T cells in healthy people across ages. Next came a second PCR, run for about 6 to 11 cycles, which used a sample-barcoded 5' primer along with a J-beta primer mix. TCRdb independently ran MiXCR on the 5' RACE reads; one entry per CDR3 protein. The sample lists about 1,600,000 distinct CDR3 sequences, roughly 40% occurring once. Sequenced input: blood. The receptors originated from a woman aged 18-30 years in good health.

The genes are TRBV12-3 or TRBV12-4 and TRBJ2-1; 7 nucleotides match TRBD2. The CDR3 spans 15 residues. J lost 4 bases, V lost 5 bases, and 8 bases had no gene match. CDR3 sequence (DNA): TGTGCCAGCAGTCCGACTAGCACGGGGTACAATGAGCAGTTCTTC. This encodes CASSPTSTGYNEQFF.

V gene TRBV29-1 combines with J gene TRBJ1-1; TRBD1 matches 7 bases. With V trimmed by 4 bases and J by 11 bases, 13 bases remained unmatched. The germline V gene encodes CDR1 SQVTM and CDR2 ANQGSEA. The CDR3 loop spans 13 amino acids. CDR3 loop: CSVGGGGAPAAFF. In nucleotides, the CDR3 is TGCAGCGTTGGCGGAGGGGGCGCGCCGGCCGCTTTCTTT.

This clonotype was seen more than once but under ten times. This rearrangement joins TRBV5-6 to TRBJ1-1; the D is unclear. V lost 3 bases and J lost 2, with 11 bases in between. CDR1 is SGHDT and CDR2 is YYEEEE in the germline V gene. This CDR3 region has 14 residues. The CDR3 reads CASSWAGINTEAFF. In DNA form, the CDR3 reads TGTGCCAGCAGCTGGGCAGGAATCAACACTGAAGCTTTCTTT.

The chain couples TRBV25-1 to TRBJ1-2, with a possible D match to TRBD1 (6 bases). Trimming removed 3 bases at V and 7 bases at J, with 12 bases between. The germline V gene has CDR1 MGHDK and CDR2 SYGVNS. The CDR3 consists of 13 residues. CDR3 amino acids: CASSDVTGSGYTF. DNA of the CDR3: TGTGCCAGCAGTGATGTCACAGGGTCTGGCTACACCTTC.

The chain employs TRBV2 and TRBJ1-1; no definite D call. Trimming removed 8 bases at V and 4 bases at J, with 11 bases between. The CDR3 is 12 amino acids. CDR1 is SNHLY and CDR2 is FYNNEI in the germline V gene. The CDR3 nucleotides read TGTGCCAGCCGCGACGGGTTCACTGAAGCTTTCTTT. Protein product: CASRDGFTEAFF.

This clonotype came up once. The chain carries TRBV28 and TRBJ2-4; D is ambiguous. V was trimmed by 3 bases and J by 13 bases, leaving 10 bases between them. The CDR3 consists of 11 residues. Germline V gene lookup returns CDR1 MDHEN and CDR2 SYDVKM. The CDR3 sequence is CASSFGQHQYF. CDR3 nucleotides: TGTGCCAGCAGTTTTGGCCAGCACCAGTACTTC.

As to this clonotype: This could be a read error, since a much larger clone is one nucleotide away. As DNA, the CDR3 is TGTGCTAGGGGTCGAGACTCGAAGGATGAGCAGTTCTTC. Its translation is CARGRDSKDEQFF. The V call is TRBV12-5, the J call TRBJ2-1, with D uncertain. Germline values: CDR1 LGHNT, CDR2 FRNRAP. Trimming shortened V by 9 bases and J by 8 bases, and 17 bases separated the two germline ends. The CDR3 consists of 13 residues.

This clonotype was seen a few times. The chain uses TRBV5-1 and TRBJ1-2; perhaps TRBD1 as D (5 bases). Trimming shortened V by 0 bases and J by 6 bases, and 9 bases separated the two germline ends. The germline V gene encodes CDR1 SGHRS and CDR2 YFSETQ. There are 13 residues in the CDR3. CDR3: CASSLEGPDGYTF. The CDR3 nucleotides read TGCGCCAGCAGCTTGGAGGGGCCCGATGGCTACACCTTC.

There are a few counts of this clonotype. The chain has TRBV7-2 and TRBJ2-1, with 10 bases fitting TRBD2. V was clipped by 3 bases and J by 5 bases; unmatched bases: 10. In germline, CDR1 is SGHTA, CDR2 FQGNSA. The CDR3 is 17 amino acids. DNA for the CDR3: TGTGCCAGCAGCTTGATACGGAGCGGGGGGGCTCACAATGAGCAGTTCTTC. Its translation: CASSLIRSGGAHNEQFF.